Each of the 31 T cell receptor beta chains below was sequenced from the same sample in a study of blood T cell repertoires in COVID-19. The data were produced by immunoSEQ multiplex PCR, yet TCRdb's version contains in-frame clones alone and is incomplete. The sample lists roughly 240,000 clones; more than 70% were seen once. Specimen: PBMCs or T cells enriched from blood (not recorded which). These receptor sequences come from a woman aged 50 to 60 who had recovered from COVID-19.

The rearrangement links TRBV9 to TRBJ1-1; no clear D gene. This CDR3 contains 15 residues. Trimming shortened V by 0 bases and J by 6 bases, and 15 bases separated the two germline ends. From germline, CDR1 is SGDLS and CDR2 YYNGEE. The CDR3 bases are TGTGCCAGCAGCGTAGCCGGGAATGGAAAGGCTGAAGCTTTCTTT. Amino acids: CASSVAGNGKAEAFF.

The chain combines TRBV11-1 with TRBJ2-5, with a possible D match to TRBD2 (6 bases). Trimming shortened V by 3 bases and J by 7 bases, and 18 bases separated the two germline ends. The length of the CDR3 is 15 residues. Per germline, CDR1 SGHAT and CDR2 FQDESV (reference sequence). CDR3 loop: CASSLGGTRSGTQYF. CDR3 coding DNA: TGTGCCAGCAGCTTGGGCGGGACGCGTTCGGGGACCCAGTACTTC.

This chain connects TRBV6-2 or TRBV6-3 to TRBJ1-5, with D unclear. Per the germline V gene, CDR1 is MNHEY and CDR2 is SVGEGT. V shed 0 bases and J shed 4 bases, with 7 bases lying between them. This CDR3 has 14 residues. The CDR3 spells CASSYSQDNQPQHF. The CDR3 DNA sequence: TGTGCCAGCAGTTACTCCCAGGATAATCAGCCCCAGCATTTT.

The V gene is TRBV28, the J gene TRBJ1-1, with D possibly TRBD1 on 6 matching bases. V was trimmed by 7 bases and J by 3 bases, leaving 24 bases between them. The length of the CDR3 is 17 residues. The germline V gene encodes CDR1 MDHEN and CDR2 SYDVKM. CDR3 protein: CASTPRLGTQGDTEAFF. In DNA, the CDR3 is TGTGCCAGCACCCCCCGGTTGGGCACACAGGGAGACACTGAAGCTTTCTTT.

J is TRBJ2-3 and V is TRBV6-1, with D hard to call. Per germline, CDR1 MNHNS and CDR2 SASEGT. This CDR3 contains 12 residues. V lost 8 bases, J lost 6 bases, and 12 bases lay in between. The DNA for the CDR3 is TGTGCCAGCCACGATAGGAGCGATACGCAGTATTTT. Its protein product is CASHDRSDTQYF.

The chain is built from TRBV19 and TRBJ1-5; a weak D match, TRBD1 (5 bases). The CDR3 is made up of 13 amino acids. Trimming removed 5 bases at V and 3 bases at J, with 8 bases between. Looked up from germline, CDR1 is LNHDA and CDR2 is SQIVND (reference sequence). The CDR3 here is CASSDSFNQPQHF. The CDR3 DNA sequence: TGTGCCAGTAGTGACAGTTTCAATCAGCCCCAGCATTTT.

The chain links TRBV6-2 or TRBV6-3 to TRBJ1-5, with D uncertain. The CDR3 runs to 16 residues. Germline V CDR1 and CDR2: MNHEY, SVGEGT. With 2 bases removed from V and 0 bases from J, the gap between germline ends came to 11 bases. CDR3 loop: CASSYIDIYSNQPQHF. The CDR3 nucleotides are TGTGCCAGCAGTTACATCGACATTTATAGCAATCAGCCCCAGCATTTT.

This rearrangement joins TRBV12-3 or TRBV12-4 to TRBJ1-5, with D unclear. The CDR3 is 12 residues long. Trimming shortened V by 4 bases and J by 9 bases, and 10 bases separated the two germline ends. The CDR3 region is CASSSSTGPQHF. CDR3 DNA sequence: TGTGCCAGCAGTTCCTCAACGGGGCCCCAGCATTTT.

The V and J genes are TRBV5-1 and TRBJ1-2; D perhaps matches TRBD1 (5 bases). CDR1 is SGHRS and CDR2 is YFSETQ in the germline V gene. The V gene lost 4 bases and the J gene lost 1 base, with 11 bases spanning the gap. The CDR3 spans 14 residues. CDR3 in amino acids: CASSHPDSNYGYTF. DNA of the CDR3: TGCGCCAGCAGCCATCCCGACAGTAACTATGGCTACACCTTC.

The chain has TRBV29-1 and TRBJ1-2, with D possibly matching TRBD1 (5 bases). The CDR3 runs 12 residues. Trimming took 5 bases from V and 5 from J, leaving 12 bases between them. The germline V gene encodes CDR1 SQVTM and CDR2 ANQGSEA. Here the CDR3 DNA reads TGCAGCGTTACCTTCGGGGGGTATGGCTACACCTTC. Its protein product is CSVTFGGYGYTF.

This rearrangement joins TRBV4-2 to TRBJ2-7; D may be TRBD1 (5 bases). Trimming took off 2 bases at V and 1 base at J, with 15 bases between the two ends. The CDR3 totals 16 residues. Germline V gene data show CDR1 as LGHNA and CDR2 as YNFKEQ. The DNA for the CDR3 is TGTGCCAGCAGCCAAAGGCAGGGTTCCCCTTCCTACGAGCAGTACTTC. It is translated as CASSQRQGSPSYEQYF.

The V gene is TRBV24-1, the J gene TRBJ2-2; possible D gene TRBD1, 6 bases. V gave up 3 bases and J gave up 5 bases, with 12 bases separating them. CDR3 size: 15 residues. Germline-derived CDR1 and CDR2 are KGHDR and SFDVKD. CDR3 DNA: TGTGCCACCAGTGATATCAGGGGTAAGACCGGGGAGCTGTTTTTT. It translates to CATSDIRGKTGELFF.

CDR3 DNA sequence: TGTGCCAGCAGTCGGAGAATCTCCTACGAGCAGTACTTC. This codes for CASSRRISYEQYF. This sequence joins TRBV2 and TRBJ2-7; no reliable D call. Per the germline V gene, CDR1 is SNHLY and CDR2 is FYNNEI. V lost 5 bases to trimming and J lost 0 bases, with 8 bases between them. The CDR3 extends over 13 amino acids.

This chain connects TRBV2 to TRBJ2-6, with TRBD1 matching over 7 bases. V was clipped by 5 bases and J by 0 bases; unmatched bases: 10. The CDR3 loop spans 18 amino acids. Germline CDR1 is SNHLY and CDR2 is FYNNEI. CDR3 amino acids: CASSSQGVLGSGANVLTF. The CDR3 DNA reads TGTGCCAGCAGTTCCCAGGGGGTCCTAGGCTCTGGGGCCAACGTCCTGACTTTC.

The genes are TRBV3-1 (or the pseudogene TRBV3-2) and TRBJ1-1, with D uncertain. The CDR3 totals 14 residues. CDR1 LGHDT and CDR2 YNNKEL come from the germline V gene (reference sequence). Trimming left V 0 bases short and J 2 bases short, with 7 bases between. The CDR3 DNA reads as TGTGCCAGCAGCCAAGATACTATCAACACTGAAGCTTTCTTT. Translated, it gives CASSQDTINTEAFF.

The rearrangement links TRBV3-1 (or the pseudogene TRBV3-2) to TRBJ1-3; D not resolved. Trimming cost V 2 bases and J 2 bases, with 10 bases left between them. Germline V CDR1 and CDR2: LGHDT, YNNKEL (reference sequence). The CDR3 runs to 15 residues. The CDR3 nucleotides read TGTGCCAGCAGCCAACCATTGGGCGCTGGAAACACCATATATTTT. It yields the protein CASSQPLGAGNTIYF.

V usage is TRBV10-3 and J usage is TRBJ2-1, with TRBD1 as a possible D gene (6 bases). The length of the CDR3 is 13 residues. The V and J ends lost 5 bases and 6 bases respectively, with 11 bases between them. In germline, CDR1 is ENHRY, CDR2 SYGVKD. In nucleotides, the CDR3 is TGTGCCATCAGTCCGGACAGAGTCAATGAGCAGTTCTTC. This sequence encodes CAISPDRVNEQFF.

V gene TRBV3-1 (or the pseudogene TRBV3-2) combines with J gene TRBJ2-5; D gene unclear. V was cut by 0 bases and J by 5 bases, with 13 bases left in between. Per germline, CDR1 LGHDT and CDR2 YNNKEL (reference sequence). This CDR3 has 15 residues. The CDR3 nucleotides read TGTGCCAGCAGCCAAGATCCCATTACCGGGGAGACCCAGTACTTC. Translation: CASSQDPITGETQYF.

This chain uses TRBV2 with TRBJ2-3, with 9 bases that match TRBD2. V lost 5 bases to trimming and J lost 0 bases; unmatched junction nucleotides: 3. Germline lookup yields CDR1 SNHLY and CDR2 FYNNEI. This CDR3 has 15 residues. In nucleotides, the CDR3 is TGTGCCAGCAGTCGACTAGCGGTTAGCACAGATACGCAGTATTTT. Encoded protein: CASSRLAVSTDTQYF. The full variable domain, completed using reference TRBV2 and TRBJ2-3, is EPEVTQTPSHQVTQMGQEVILRCVPISNHLYFYWYRQILGQKVEFLVSFYNNEISEKSEIFDDQFSVERPDGSNFTLKIRSTKLEDSAMYFCASSRLAVSTDTQYFGPGTRLTVL.

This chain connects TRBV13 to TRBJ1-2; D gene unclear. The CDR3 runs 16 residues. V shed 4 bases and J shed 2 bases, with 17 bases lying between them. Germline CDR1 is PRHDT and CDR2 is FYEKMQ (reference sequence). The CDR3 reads CASSYYGGGSNYGYTF. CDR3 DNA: TGTGCCAGCAGCTATTATGGCGGCGGTTCAAACTATGGCTACACCTTC.

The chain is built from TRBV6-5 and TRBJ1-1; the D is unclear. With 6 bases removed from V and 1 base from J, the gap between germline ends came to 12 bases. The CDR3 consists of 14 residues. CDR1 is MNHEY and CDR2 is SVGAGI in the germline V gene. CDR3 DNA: TGTGCCAGCAGCCCGGGAAAGGCGAACACTGAAGCTTTCTTT. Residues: CASSPGKANTEAFF.

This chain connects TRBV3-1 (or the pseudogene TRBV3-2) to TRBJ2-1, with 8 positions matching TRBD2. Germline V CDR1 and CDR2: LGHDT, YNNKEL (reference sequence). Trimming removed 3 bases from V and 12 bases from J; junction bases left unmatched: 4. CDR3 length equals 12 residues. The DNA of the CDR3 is TGTGCCAGCAGCCACGGGACTAGAGGGCAGTTCTTC. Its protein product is CASSHGTRGQFF.

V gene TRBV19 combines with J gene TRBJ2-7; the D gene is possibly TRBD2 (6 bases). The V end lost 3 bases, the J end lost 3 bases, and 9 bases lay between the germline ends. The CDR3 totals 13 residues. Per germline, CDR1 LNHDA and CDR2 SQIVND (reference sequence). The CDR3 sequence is CASSMGGYYEQYF. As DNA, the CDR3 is TGTGCCAGTAGTATGGGGGGATACTACGAGCAGTACTTC.

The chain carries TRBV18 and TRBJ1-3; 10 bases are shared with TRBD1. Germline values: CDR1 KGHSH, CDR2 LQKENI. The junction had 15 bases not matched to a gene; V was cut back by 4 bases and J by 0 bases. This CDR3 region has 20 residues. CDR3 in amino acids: CASSRNPGTGAIDSGNTIYF. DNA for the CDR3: TGTGCCAGCTCACGAAATCCCGGGACAGGGGCCATTGACTCTGGAAACACCATATATTTT. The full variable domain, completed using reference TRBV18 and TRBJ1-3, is NAGVMQNPRHLVRRRGQEARLRCSPMKGHSHVYWYRQLPEEGLKFMVYLQKENIIDESGMPKERFSAEFPKEGPSILRIQQVVRGDSAAYFCASSRNPGTGAIDSGNTIYFGEGSWLTVV.

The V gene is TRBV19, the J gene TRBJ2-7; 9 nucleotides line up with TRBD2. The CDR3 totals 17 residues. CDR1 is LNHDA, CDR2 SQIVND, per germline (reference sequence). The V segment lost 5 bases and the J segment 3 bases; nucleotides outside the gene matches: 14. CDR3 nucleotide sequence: TGTGCCAGTAGTGCCGTGCCTAGGGCGGGGGGGAACTACGAGCAGTACTTC. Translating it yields CASSAVPRAGGNYEQYF.

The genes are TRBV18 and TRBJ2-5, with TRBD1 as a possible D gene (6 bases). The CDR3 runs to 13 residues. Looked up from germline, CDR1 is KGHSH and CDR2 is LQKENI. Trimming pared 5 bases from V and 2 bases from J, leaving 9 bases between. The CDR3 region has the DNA TGTGCCAGCTCAGGCCAGGGGCAAGAGACCCAGTACTTC. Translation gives CASSGQGQETQYF.

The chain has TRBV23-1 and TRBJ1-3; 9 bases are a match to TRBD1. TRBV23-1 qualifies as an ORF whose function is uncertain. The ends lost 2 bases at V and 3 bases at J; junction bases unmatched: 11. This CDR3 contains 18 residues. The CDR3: CASSQPGQGHKLGNTIYF. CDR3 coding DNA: TGCGCCAGCAGTCAACCGGGACAGGGTCATAAACTTGGAAACACCATATATTTT.

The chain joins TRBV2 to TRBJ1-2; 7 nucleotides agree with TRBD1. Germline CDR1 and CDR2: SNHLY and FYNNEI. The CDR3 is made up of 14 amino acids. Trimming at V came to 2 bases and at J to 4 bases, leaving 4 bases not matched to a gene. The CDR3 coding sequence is TGTGCCAGCAGTGAAACTAGACAGGGCTATGGCTACACCTTC. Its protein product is CASSETRQGYGYTF. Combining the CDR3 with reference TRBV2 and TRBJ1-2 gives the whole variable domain EPEVTQTPSHQVTQMGQEVILRCVPISNHLYFYWYRQILGQKVEFLVSFYNNEISEKSEIFDDQFSVERPDGSNFTLKIRSTKLEDSAMYFCASSETRQGYGYTFGSGTRLTVV.

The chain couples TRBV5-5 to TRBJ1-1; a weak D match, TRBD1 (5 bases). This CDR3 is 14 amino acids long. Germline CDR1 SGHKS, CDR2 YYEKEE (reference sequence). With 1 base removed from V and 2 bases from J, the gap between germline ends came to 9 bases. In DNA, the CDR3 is TGTGCCAGCAGCTTGTGGGACTATAACACTGAAGCTTTCTTT. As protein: CASSLWDYNTEAFF. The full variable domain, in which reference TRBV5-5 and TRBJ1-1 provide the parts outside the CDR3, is DAGVTQSPTHLIKTRGQQVTLRCSPISGHKSVSWYQQVLGQGPQFIFQYYEKEERGRGNFPDRFSARQFPNYSSELNVNALLLGDSALYLCASSLWDYNTEAFFGQGTRLTVV.

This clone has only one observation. The CDR3 DNA reads TGTGCCAGTTCGGGGGACTCCTTACCCATGAACACTGAAGCTTTCTTT. It is translated as CASSGDSLPMNTEAFF. The chain joins TRBV9 to TRBJ1-1; possible D gene TRBD1, 5 bases. The CDR3 is 16 residues long. The germline CDR1 and CDR2 sequences are SGDLS and YYNGEE. The V end was cut by 8 bases, the J end by 0 bases, with 20 bases between.

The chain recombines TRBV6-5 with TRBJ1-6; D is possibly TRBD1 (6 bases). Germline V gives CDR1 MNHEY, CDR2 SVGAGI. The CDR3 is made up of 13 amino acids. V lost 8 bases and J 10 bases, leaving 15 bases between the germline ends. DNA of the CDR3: TGTGCCAGCGGGCGGGGGCCTGTCTCACCCCTCCACTTT. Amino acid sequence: CASGRGPVSPLHF.